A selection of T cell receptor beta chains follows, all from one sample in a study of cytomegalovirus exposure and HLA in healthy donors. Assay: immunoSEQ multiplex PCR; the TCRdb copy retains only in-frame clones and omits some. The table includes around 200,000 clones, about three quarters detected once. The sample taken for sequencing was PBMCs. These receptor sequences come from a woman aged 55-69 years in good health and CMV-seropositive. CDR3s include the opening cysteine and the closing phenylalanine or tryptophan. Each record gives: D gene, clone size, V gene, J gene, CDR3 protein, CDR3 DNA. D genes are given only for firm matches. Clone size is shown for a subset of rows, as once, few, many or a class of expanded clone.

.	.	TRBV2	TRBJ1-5	CASSEETTRTSNQPQHF	TGTGCCAGCAGTGAAGAGACCACAAGGACAAGCAATCAGCCCCAGCATTTT
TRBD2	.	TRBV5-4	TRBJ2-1	CASSFETGLVVNEQFF	TGTGCCAGCAGCTTTGAAACGGGACTAGTTGTCAATGAGCAGTTCTTC
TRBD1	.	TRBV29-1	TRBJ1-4	CSVPGQTNEKLFF	TGCAGCGTGCCGGGACAGACTAATGAAAAACTGTTTTTT
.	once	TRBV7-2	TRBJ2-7	CASSMGRGTYEQYF	TGTGCCAGCAGCATGGGCCGAGGGACCTACGAGCAGTACTTC
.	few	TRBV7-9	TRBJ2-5	CASSSRGPETQYF	TGTGCCAGCAGCTCAAGGGGTCCGGAGACCCAGTACTTC
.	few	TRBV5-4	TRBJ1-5	CASSFDPGGQPQHF	TGTGCCAGCAGCTTTGACCCGGGGGGTCAGCCCCAGCATTTT
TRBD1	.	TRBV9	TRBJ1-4	CASSDRTGSEKLFF	TGTGCCAGCAGCGATCGGACAGGGAGTGAAAAACTGTTTTTT
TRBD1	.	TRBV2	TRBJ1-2	CASRRSTGQTLRRGGYTF	TGTGCCAGCAGGAGGTCGACGGGACAGACCTTAAGGCGCGGTGGCTACACCTTC
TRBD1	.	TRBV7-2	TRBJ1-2	CASSLGAGTGNYGYTF	TGTGCCAGCAGCTTAGGGGCCGGGACAGGGAACTATGGCTACACCTTC
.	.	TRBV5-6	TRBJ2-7	CASNGQSYEQYF	TGTGCCAGCAACGGACAGTCCTACGAGCAGTACTTC
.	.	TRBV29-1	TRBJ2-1	CSVESPRRGRGEQFF	TGCAGCGTTGAATCTCCCCGGCGGGGAAGAGGAGAGCAGTTCTTC
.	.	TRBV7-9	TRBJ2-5	CASSLVIQETQYF	TGTGCCAGCAGCTTAGTAATTCAAGAGACCCAGTACTTC
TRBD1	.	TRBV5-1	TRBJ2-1	CASSPEGAVYNEQFF	TGCGCCAGCAGCCCCGAGGGGGCCGTGTACAATGAGCAGTTCTTC
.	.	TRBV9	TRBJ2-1	CASSVGGHSYNEQFF	TGTGCCAGCAGCGTAGGAGGCCACTCCTACAATGAGCAGTTCTTC
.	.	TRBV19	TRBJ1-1	CASSMSGNTEAFF	TGTGCCAGTAGTATGTCGGGGAACACTGAAGCTTTCTTT
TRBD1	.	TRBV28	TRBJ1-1	CASSFQGANTEAFF	TGTGCCAGCAGTTTTCAGGGGGCGAACACTGAAGCTTTCTTT
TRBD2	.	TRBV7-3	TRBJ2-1	CASSPLAGLTHNEQFF	TGTGCCAGCAGCCCGCTAGCGGGACTTACCCACAATGAGCAGTTCTTC
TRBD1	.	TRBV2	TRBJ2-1	CASSGAGGGNEQFF	TGTGCCAGCAGTGGGGCAGGGGGCGGGAATGAGCAGTTCTTC
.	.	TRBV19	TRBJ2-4	CASSQVRAKNIQYF	TGTGCCAGTAGTCAGGTCAGGGCGAAAAACATTCAGTACTTC
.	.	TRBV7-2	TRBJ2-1	CASSSRAYNEQFF	TGTGCCAGCAGCTCCCGGGCCTACAATGAGCAGTTCTTC
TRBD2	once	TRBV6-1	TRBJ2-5	CASPSGLETQYF	TGTGCCAGCCCTAGCGGATTAGAGACCCAGTACTTC
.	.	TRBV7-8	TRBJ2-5	CASSLASSGGETQYF	TGTGCCAGCAGCTTAGCGTCTTCGGGCGGGGAGACCCAGTACTTC
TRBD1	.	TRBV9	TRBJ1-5	CASSETGGPNQPQHF	TGTGCCAGCAGCGAAACAGGGGGCCCCAATCAGCCCCAGCATTTT
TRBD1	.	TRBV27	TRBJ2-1	CASSPGGSSYNEQFF	TGTGCCAGCAGTCCAGGGGGAAGCTCCTACAATGAGCAGTTCTTC
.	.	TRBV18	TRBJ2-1	CAKSPGGCENEQFF	TGTGCCAAATCCCCGGGGGGCTGCGAGAATGAGCAGTTCTTC
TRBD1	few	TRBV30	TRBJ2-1	CAWTNRDRQPLKQFF	TGTGCCTGGACTAACCGGGACAGACAACCCTTAAAGCAGTTCTTC